The entry that follows covers one T cell receptor (beta chain) sequence. This sample is drawn from a study of shared clonotypes between healthy human individuals. Here immunoSEQ multiplex PCR was the method, and the copy in TCRdb shows in-frame clones only, minus some. This repertoire shows some 2,100,000 clones, around 95% found once; its top ten account for roughly 0.13%. Looked up from germline, CDR1 is SGHVS and CDR2 is FNYEAQ. CDR3 length equals 14 residues. V lost 8 bases, J lost 2 bases, and 15 bases lay in between. This chain joins TRBV7-6 and TRBJ2-5; D gene uncertain. Sequencing was performed on naive CD4+ T cells sorted from blood. As for subset: CD45RA+ positively selected. The clonotype comes from a man younger than 35 in good health. The CDR3 region has the DNA TGTGCCAGCTCTCCCCGGTCTCTTCAAGAGACCCAGTACTTC. Protein product: CASSPRSLQETQYF. Full variable domain (remainder filled in from reference TRBV7-6 and TRBJ2-5): GAGVSQSPRYKVTKRGQDVALRCDPISGHVSLYWYRQALGQGPEFLTYFNYEAQQDKSGLPNDRFSAERPEGSISTLTIQRTEQRDSAMYRCASSPRSLQETQYFGPGTRLLVL.